Listed here are 20 T cell receptor beta chains from one sample, sequenced in a study of T cell responses to AZD1222 COVID-19 vaccine. Clones were sequenced by immunoSEQ multiplex PCR, and TCRdb holds only the in-frame ones, with some missing. The data hold roughly 50,000 clones, with over 75% observed a single time. This specimen consisted of peripheral blood, obtained 28 days after the second AZD1222 dose. The source of these receptors is an adult who received the AZD1222 COVID-19 vaccine.

V gene TRBV7-2 combines with J gene TRBJ1-5, with 8 bases lining up with TRBD1. Germline trimming cut 7 bases from V and 4 bases from J; bases unmatched to any gene: 9. From germline, CDR1 is SGHTA and CDR2 FQGNSA. This CDR3 is built from 15 residues. The CDR3 DNA follows: TGTGCCAGCACCCCCTCCCAGGGGGCGAATCAGCCCCAGCATTTT. It encodes CASTPSQGANQPQHF.

As regards this clone: This same CDR3 is encoded by further DNA sequences in the sample. The chain joins TRBV18 to TRBJ2-5, with TRBD2 matching over 7 bases. J was trimmed by 2 bases and V by 3 bases; bases with no gene match: 3. The germline V gene has CDR1 KGHSH and CDR2 LQKENI. The CDR3 has 14 residues. The chain's CDR3 is CASSPPGLQETQYF. In DNA, the CDR3 is TGTGCCAGCTCACCCCCGGGACTACAAGAGACCCAGTACTTC.

This chain uses TRBV28 with TRBJ2-1; 9 bases fit TRBD2. The CDR3 consists of 16 residues. Trimming removed 6 bases from V and 7 bases from J; junction bases left unmatched: 13. Germline V gene sequence: CDR1 MDHEN, CDR2 SYDVKM. CDR3 bases: TGTGCCAGCAGCCCTGGGGGAGCGGGAGGCTATAATGAGCAGTTCTTC. This codes for CASSPGGAGGYNEQFF.

The genes are TRBV5-1 and TRBJ2-3; the match to TRBD2 covers 7 bases. Trimming at V came to 1 base and at J to 4 bases, leaving 12 bases not matched to a gene. CDR3 length: 17 residues. Per the germline V gene, CDR1 is SGHRS and CDR2 is YFSETQ. The DNA for the CDR3 is TGCGCCAGCAGCTTGAGATCGGTCGGGAGGAGGGCAGATACGCAGTATTTT. Protein product: CASSLRSVGRRADTQYF.

This clone was found a few times. V is TRBV20-1 and J is TRBJ2-3, with 10 bases matching TRBD2. The CDR3 contains 15 residues. Per germline, CDR1 DFQATT and CDR2 SNEGSKA (reference sequence). The V and J ends lost 3 bases and 4 bases, in that order; junction bases with no gene match: 7. The CDR3 sequence is CSASRGAGGPDTQYF. Here the CDR3 DNA reads TGCAGTGCTAGTCGGGGAGCGGGAGGGCCAGATACGCAGTATTTT.

This rearrangement joins TRBV7-8 to TRBJ1-2; TRBD1 is a possible D gene (5 bases). Trimming took off 5 bases at V and 9 bases at J, with 13 bases between the two ends. CDR3 length: 12 amino acids. The germline V gene has CDR1 SGHVS and CDR2 FQNEAQ. The CDR3 here is CASSPRDGRYTF. The CDR3, as DNA: TGTGCCAGCAGCCCCCGGGACGGACGCTACACCTTC.

This clone was recorded a few times. V usage is TRBV10-2 and J usage is TRBJ2-7; 7 nucleotides line up with TRBD1. The CDR3 is made up of 13 amino acids. Germline CDR1 WSHSY, CDR2 SAAADI. V dropped 11 bases and J dropped 0; count of bases not matched to a gene: 7. The CDR3 loop reads CAVRDSNSYEQYF. In nucleotides, the CDR3 is TGCGCCGTCCGGGACAGCAACTCCTACGAGCAGTACTTC.

The gene calls are TRBV10-3 and TRBJ2-7; possible D gene TRBD2, 6 bases. The CDR3 has 16 amino acids. Trimming cost V 3 bases and J 1 base, with 16 bases left between them. Germline loops: CDR1 ENHRY, CDR2 SYGVKD. This chain's CDR3 is CAISDRDWYLSYEQYF. Here the CDR3 DNA reads TGTGCCATCAGTGACCGGGACTGGTATCTTTCCTACGAGCAGTACTTC.

V usage is TRBV2 and J usage is TRBJ2-7; no definite D call. The germline CDR1 and CDR2 sequences are SNHLY and FYNNEI. V lost 7 bases and J 0 bases, leaving 16 bases between the germline ends. The CDR3 consists of 15 residues. CDR3 DNA sequence: TGTGCCAGCACCCCCCCGGGCAGCCTCTCCTACGAGCAGTACTTC. Translated: CASTPPGSLSYEQYF.

The V gene is TRBV6-6, the J gene TRBJ2-1; D gene unclear. The CDR3 has 16 residues. CDR1 and CDR2 from the germline V gene are MNHNY and SVGAGI (reference sequence). Between the trimmed V and J ends, which lost 3 bases and 6 bases, there was a span of 18 bases. The CDR3 spells CASSYYRVDKGNEQFF. DNA of the CDR3: TGTGCCAGCAGTTATTATAGGGTCGATAAGGGCAATGAGCAGTTCTTC.

This chain uses TRBV5-4 with TRBJ2-1; D gene ambiguous. Germline lookup yields CDR1 SGHNT and CDR2 YYREEE (reference sequence). The length of the CDR3 is 15 residues. With 0 bases removed from V and 0 bases from J, the gap between germline ends came to 7 bases. DNA for the CDR3: TGTGCCAGCAGCTTGGGACGGCTCTCCTACAATGAGCAGTTCTTC. Translated, it gives CASSLGRLSYNEQFF.

This chain links TRBV7-6 with TRBJ2-7; 8 nucleotides line up with TRBD1. The J segment lost 6 bases and the V segment lost 5 bases, leaving 6 bases of the junction unmatched. Per the germline V gene, CDR1 is SGHVS and CDR2 is FNYEAQ. The CDR3 is 13 amino acids. CDR3 in amino acids: CASSPTGGREQYF. The CDR3 region has the DNA TGTGCCAGCAGCCCCACAGGGGGTCGCGAGCAGTACTTC.

DNA of the CDR3: TGTGCCAGTAGTGAAGACCGAAGCTCTGGAAACACCATATATTTT. Protein product: CASSEDRSSGNTIYF. This chain links TRBV19 with TRBJ1-3; D gene ambiguous. Germline V gene sequence: CDR1 LNHDA, CDR2 SQIVND (reference sequence). CDR3 length: 15 residues. Trimming stripped 5 bases from V and 0 bases from J, with 11 bases between.

J is TRBJ2-5 and V is TRBV7-9, with 9 positions matching TRBD1. Losses at the gene ends were 4 bases for V and 10 bases for J; bases not matched to a gene: 16. The CDR3 consists of 16 residues. The germline gives CDR1 SEHNR, CDR2 FQNEAQ (reference sequence). The DNA for the CDR3 is TGTGCCAGCAGCTATCGGACAGGGGCCCCCGGTATGAACCAGTACTTC. Its protein is CASSYRTGAPGMNQYF.

The chain is built from TRBV10-2 and TRBJ1-5, with 7 bases aligning to TRBD1. CDR1 and CDR2 (germline): WSHSY, SAAADI. V lost 8 bases to trimming and J lost 0 bases; unmatched junction nucleotides: 7. The CDR3 is 15 amino acids. CDR3 coding DNA: TGCGCCAGCGGTAAAACAGGGGATAGCAATCAGCCCCAGCATTTT. This codes for CASGKTGDSNQPQHF.

The rearrangement links TRBV19 to TRBJ1-2, with D unresolved. The length of the CDR3 is 13 residues. V gave up 9 bases and J gave up 4 bases, with 15 bases separating them. In germline, CDR1 is LNHDA, CDR2 SQIVND (reference sequence). The CDR3 coding sequence is TGTGCCAGCAGGCTTAGTTGGGGCTATGGCTACACCTTC. The encoded protein is CASRLSWGYGYTF.

The chain recombines TRBV19 with TRBJ2-7, with TRBD2 matching over 8 bases. Losses at the gene ends were 6 bases for V and 5 bases for J; bases not matched to a gene: 6. CDR3 length: 13 residues. Per the germline V gene, CDR1 is LNHDA and CDR2 is SQIVND (reference sequence). CDR3: CASRASGSNEQYF. The DNA for the CDR3 is TGTGCCAGTAGAGCCAGCGGGAGTAACGAGCAGTACTTC.

The rearrangement uses TRBV5-1 and TRBJ2-1, with TRBD1 as a possible D gene (6 bases). V was trimmed by 3 bases and J by 9 bases, leaving 13 bases between them. The V gene's germline CDR1 is SGHRS and CDR2 YFSETQ. The CDR3 loop spans 13 amino acids. This chain's CDR3 is CASSSAGDTEQFF. The CDR3 DNA reads as TGCGCCAGCAGCTCCGCCGGGGACACTGAGCAGTTCTTC.

The rearrangement links TRBV6-1 to TRBJ2-2, with D possibly being TRBD2 (6 bases). Germline lookup yields CDR1 MNHNS and CDR2 SASEGT. V shed 3 bases and J shed 9 bases, with 14 bases lying between them. The CDR3 totals 14 residues. CDR3 in DNA: TGTGCCAGCAGTGAGCTCGGGGGATTGAGGGAGCTGTTTTTT. This encodes CASSELGGLRELFF.

The chain recombines TRBV15 with TRBJ2-7; TRBD1 or TRBD2 may be the D gene (5 bases each). Germline CDR1 LNHNV, CDR2 YYDKDF (reference sequence). The CDR3 runs 16 residues. The V end lost 2 bases, the J end lost 1 base, and 15 bases lay between the germline ends. CDR3 protein: CATSRPGTRSSYEQYF. The CDR3 nucleotides are TGTGCCACCAGCAGACCAGGGACCCGATCGTCCTACGAGCAGTACTTC.